The entry below gives a single TCR beta chain sequence along with its context. Its target is unknown. After removal of 5 bases from V and 5 bases from J, the junction contained 8 bases not matched to a gene. Germline V gives CDR1 SGHTA, CDR2 FQGTGA. The CDR3 sequence is 16 residues long. The sample comes from a study of shared clonotypes between healthy human individuals. CD45RO-negative, CCR7-positively selected cells formed the naive CD8 fraction, excluding terminally differentiated effector memory CD45RA+ cells. Per the original data handling: Filtering was not the same, since immunoSEQ gave junction-only sequences without quality scores. Sequencing was performed with immunoSEQ multiplex PCR; in TCRdb, only in-frame clones are kept and a portion is missing. V and J calls and clone size are given by that table; D and trimming were obtained from the DNA. Altogether roughly 2.1 million clones are present, more than 85% being singletons, with the ten largest covering about 1.8%.

Findings and limits, study-wide: It was observed that 5% to 6.5% of naive CD4 clonotypes were shared across a handful of donors.

The chain employs TRBV7-3 and TRBJ2-3; the match to TRBD2 covers 12 bases. This clonotype originated in a man between 18 and 35 years old in good health. Some clones in this sample may be carry-over from other donors' samples. The sample comprised naive CD8+ T cells from PBMCs. The CDR3 coding sequence is TGTGCCAGCAGCCTAGGACTAGCGGGACTGGAAGATACGCAGTATTTT. This encodes CASSLGLAGLEDTQYF.